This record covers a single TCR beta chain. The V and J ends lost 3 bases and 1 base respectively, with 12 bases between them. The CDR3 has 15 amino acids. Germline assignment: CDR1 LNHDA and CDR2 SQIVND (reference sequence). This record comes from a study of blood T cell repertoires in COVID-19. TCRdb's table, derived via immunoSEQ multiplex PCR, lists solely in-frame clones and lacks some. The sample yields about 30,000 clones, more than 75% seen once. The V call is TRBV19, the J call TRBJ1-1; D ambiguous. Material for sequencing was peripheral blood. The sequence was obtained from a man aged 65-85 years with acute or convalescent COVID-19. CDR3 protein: CASSIRALGNTEAFF. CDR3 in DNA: TGTGCCAGTAGTATCCGAGCGCTAGGGAACACTGAAGCTTTCTTT.